This T cell receptor (beta chain) emerged from a study of T cell responses to AZD1222 COVID-19 vaccine. Turning to this clone: Its matching antigen is unknown.

Whole-study results and caveats: Vaccination with two AZD1222 doses was followed by a rise in Spike-specific TCR breadth and depth.

V was clipped by 4 bases and J by 3 bases, with 3 bases between them. The length of the CDR3 is 11 residues. Germline values: CDR1 SNHLY, CDR2 FYNNEI. Clones were sequenced by immunoSEQ multiplex PCR, and TCRdb holds only the in-frame ones, with some missing. The data contain approximately 88,000 clones, approximately 90% of them seen just once; the ten biggest clones take up 5.2%. This specimen was peripheral blood, taken on day 0 of AZD1222 vaccination. This receptor was obtained from an adult in good health. V is TRBV2 and J is TRBJ2-5; D gene uncertain. The CDR3 loop reads CASSGEETQYF. DNA for the CDR3: TGTGCCAGCAGTGGGGAAGAGACCCAGTACTTC.